The 6 T cell receptor beta chains below all came from one sample that was sequenced in a study of blood T cell repertoires in COVID-19. Some clones are missing from TCRdb's copy, which holds only in-frame ones; the method was immunoSEQ multiplex PCR. The sample holds hundreds of thousands of clones; under 90% are singletons and the top ten take around 4.1%. Material: PBMCs or T cells enriched from blood (not recorded which). These receptors all stem from a man aged 30 to 45 with acute COVID-19.

The CDR3: CASSGGRGDRNQPQHF. The DNA for the CDR3 is TGTGCCAGCAGTGGCGGACGGGGGGATCGCAATCAGCCCCAGCATTTT. The chain has TRBV25-1 and TRBJ1-5; possible D gene TRBD1, 5 bases. Germline values: CDR1 MGHDK, CDR2 SYGVNS. V lost 4 bases to trimming and J lost 2 bases, with 15 bases between them. This CDR3 comprises 16 residues.

The chain has TRBV5-4 and TRBJ2-1; 10 nucleotides align to TRBD2. The CDR3 extends over 14 amino acids. V shed 2 bases and J 8 bases; nucleotides not matched to a gene: 4. CDR1 is SGHNT, CDR2 YYREEE, per germline (reference sequence). CDR3 bases: TGTGCCAGCAGCTTAGCGGGAGGGCGGGATGAGCAGTTCTTC. Translation: CASSLAGGRDEQFF.

The gene calls are TRBV14 and TRBJ1-6; D might be TRBD1 (6 bases). Per germline, CDR1 SGHDN and CDR2 FVKESK. The CDR3 loop spans 13 amino acids. The germline V and J ends were trimmed by 4 bases and 9 bases, with 10 bases remaining between them. CDR3 region: CASSLGGISPLHF. In DNA, the CDR3 is TGTGCCAGCAGCCTTGGGGGCATTTCACCCCTCCACTTT.

The V call is TRBV6-4, the J call TRBJ2-2, with D unresolved. V was trimmed by 0 bases and J by 5 bases, leaving 4 bases between them. The length of the CDR3 is 13 residues. Germline values: CDR1 MRHNA, CDR2 SNTAGT. For the CDR3, the DNA is TGTGCCAGCAGTGACTCCGAGACCGGGGAGCTGTTTTTT. Amino acids: CASSDSETGELFF.

This clone came up a few times. The CDR3 spells CASSQEGGAFF. As DNA, the CDR3 is TGTGCCAGCAGCCAAGAGGGAGGGGCTTTCTTT. The chain carries TRBV3-1 (or the pseudogene TRBV3-2) and TRBJ1-1; no firm D call. Looked up from germline, CDR1 is LGHDT and CDR2 is YNNKEL (reference sequence). With 0 bases removed from V and 11 bases from J, the gap between germline ends came to 7 bases. The CDR3 totals 11 residues.

The V call is TRBV19, the J call TRBJ2-4; maybe TRBD2 (6 bases). V lost 1 base to trimming and J lost 5 bases, with 21 bases between them. Germline assignment: CDR1 LNHDA and CDR2 SQIVND (reference sequence). The CDR3 runs to 18 residues. DNA of the CDR3: TGTGCCAGTAGTATAGCTCACCGGGACTTACTTTTCCAAAACATTCAGTACTTC. This translates into CASSIAHRDLLFQNIQYF. Supplemented by reference TRBV19 and TRBJ2-4, the full variable domain reads DGGITQSPKYLFRKEGQNVTLSCEQNLNHDAMYWYRQDPGQGLRLIYYSQIVNDFQKGDIAEGYSVSREKKESFPLTVTSAQKNPTAFYLCASSIAHRDLLFQNIQYFGAGTRLSVL.